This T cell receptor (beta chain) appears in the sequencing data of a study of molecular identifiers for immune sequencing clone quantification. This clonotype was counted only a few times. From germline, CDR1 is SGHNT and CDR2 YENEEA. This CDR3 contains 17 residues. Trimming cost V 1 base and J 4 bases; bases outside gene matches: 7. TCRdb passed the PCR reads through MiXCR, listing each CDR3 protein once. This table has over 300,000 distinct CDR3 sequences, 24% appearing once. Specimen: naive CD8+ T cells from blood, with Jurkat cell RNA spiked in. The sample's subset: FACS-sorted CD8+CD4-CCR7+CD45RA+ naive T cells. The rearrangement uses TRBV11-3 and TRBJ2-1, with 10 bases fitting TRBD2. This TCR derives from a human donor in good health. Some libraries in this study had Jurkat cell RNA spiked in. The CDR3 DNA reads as TGTGCCAGCAGCTTAGGCCAGGGACTAGCGAGTTACAATGAGCAGTTCTTC. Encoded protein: CASSLGQGLASYNEQFF.